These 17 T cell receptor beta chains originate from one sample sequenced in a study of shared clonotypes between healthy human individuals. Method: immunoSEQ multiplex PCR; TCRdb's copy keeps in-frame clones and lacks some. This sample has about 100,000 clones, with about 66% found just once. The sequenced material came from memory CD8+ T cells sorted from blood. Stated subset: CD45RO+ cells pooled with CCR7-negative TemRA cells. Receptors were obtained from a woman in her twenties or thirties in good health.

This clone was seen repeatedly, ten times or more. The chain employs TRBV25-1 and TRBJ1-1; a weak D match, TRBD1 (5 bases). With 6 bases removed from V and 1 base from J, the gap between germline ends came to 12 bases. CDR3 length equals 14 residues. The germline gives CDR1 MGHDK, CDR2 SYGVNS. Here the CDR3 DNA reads TGTGCCAGCAGCGCCTCGACAGAGAACACTGAAGCTTTCTTT. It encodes CASSASTENTEAFF.

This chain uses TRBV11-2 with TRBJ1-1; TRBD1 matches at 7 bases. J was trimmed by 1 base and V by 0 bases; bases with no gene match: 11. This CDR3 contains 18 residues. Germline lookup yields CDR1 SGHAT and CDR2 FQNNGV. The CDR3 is CASSLDLVRGQTNTEAFF. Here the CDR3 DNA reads TGTGCCAGCAGCTTAGATTTGGTAAGGGGACAGACGAACACTGAAGCTTTCTTT.

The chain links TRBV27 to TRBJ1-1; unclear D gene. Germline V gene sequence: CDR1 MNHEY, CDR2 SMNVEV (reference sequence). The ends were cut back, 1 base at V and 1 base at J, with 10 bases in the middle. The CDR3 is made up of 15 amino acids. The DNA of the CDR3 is TGTGCCAGCAGTTTATACGGCAGGAGGAACACTGAAGCTTTCTTT. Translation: CASSLYGRRNTEAFF.

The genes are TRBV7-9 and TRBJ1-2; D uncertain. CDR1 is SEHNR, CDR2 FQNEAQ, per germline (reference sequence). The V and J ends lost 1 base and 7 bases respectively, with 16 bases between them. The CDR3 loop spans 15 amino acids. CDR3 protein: CASSLGVAPARGYTF. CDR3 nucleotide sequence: TGTGCCAGCAGCTTAGGGGTGGCACCCGCGCGTGGCTACACCTTC.

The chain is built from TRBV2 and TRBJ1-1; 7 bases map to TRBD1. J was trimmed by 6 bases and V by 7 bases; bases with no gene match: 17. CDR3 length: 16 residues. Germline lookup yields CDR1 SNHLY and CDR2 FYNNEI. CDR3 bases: TGTGCCAGCATCCCTAGGTATAAGACAGGGTACGCTGAAGCTTTCTTT. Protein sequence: CASIPRYKTGYAEAFF.

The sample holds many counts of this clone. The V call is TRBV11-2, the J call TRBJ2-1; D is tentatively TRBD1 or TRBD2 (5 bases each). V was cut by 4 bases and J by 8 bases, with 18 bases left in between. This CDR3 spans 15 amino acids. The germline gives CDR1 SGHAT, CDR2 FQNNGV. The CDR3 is CASSSPRGGFHEQFF. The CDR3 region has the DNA TGTGCCAGCAGCTCTCCGAGGGGTGGGTTCCATGAGCAGTTCTTC.

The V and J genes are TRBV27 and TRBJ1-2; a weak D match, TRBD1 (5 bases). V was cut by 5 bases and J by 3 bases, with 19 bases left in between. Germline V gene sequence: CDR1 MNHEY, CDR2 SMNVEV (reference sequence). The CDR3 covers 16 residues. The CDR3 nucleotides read TGTGCCAGCAGTAGAATACGACAGAAAAGTTACTATGGCTACACCTTC. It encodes CASSRIRQKSYYGYTF.

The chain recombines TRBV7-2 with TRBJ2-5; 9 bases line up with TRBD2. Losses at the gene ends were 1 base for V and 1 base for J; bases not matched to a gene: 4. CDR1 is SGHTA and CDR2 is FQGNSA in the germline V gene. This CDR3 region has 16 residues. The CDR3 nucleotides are TGTGCCAGCAGCTTAGATGGGACTAGCTTCCAAGAGACCCAGTACTTC. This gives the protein CASSLDGTSFQETQYF.

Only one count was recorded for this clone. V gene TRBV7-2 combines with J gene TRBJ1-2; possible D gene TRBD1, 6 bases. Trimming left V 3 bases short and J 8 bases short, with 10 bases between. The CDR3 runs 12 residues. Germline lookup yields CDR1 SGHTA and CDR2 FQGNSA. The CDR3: CASSFYGGGYTF. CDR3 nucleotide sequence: TGTGCCAGCAGCTTCTACGGGGGCGGCTACACCTTC.

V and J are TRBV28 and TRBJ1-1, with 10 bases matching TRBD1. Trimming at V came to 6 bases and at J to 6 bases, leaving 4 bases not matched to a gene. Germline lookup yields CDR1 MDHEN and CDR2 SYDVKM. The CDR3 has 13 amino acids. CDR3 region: CASRPTGGPEAFF. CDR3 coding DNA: TGTGCCAGCAGGCCGACAGGGGGCCCTGAAGCTTTCTTT.

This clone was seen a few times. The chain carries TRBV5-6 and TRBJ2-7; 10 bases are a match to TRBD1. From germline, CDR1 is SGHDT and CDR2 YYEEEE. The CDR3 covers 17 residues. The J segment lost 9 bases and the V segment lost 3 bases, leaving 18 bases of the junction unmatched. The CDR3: CASSYGTGAQSRKGQYF. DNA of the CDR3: TGTGCCAGCAGCTACGGGACAGGGGCTCAATCACGCAAGGGGCAGTACTTC.

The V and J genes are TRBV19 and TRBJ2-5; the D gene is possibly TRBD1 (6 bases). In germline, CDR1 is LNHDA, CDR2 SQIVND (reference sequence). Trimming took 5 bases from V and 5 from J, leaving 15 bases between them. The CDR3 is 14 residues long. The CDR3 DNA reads TGTGCCAGTAGTCCGGGACACACGGGGGAGACCCAGTACTTC. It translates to CASSPGHTGETQYF.

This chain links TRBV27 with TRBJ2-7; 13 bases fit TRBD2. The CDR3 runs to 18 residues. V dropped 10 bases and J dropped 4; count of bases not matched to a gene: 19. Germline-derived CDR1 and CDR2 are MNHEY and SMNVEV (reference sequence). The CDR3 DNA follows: TGTGCCACCACCCTAGAGTACGGGACTAGCGGGACTGGGTACGAGCAGTACTTC. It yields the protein CATTLEYGTSGTGYEQYF.

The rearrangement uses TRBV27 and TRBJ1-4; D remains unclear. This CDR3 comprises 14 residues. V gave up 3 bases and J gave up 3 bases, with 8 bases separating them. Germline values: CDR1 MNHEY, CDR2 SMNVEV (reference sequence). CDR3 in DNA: TGTGCCAGCAGTTTTGTGGGTGCTAATGAAAAACTGTTTTTT. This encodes CASSFVGANEKLFF.

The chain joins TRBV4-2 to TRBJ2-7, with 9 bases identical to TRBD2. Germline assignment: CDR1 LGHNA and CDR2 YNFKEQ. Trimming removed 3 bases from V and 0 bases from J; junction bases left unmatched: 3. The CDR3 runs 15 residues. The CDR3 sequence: CASSQTSGTSYEQYF. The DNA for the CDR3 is TGTGCCAGCAGCCAGACTAGCGGAACCTCCTACGAGCAGTACTTC.

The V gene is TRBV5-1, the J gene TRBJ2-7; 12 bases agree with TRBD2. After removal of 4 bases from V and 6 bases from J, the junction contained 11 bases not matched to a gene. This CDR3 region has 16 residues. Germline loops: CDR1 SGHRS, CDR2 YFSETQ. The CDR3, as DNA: TGCGCCAGCAGCATGGGACTAGCGGGCCCCGGTCGCGAGCAGTACTTC. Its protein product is CASSMGLAGPGREQYF.

This chain's CDR3 is CASSFGTDNEKLFF. CDR3 bases: TGTGCCAGCAGCTTCGGGACGGATAATGAAAAACTGTTTTTT. This chain links TRBV28 with TRBJ1-4, with D possibly matching TRBD1 (5 bases). The CDR3 is 14 residues long. CDR1 MDHEN and CDR2 SYDVKM come from the germline V gene. V shed 6 bases and J shed 4 bases, with 12 bases lying between them. Supplemented by reference TRBV28 and TRBJ1-4, the full variable domain reads DVKVTQSSRYLVKRTGEKVFLECVQDMDHENMFWYRQDPGLGLRLIYFSYDVKMKEKGDIPEGYSVSREKKERFSLILESASTNQTSMYLCASSFGTDNEKLFFGSGTQLSVL.